This entry lists 28 T cell receptor beta chains sequenced from one sample in a study of regulatory T cells in long-lasting Graves disease. With iRepertoire HTBI primers and Arm-PCR of CDR3 regions, TCR beta libraries were built. A single record per CDR3 protein comes from TCRdb applying MiXCR to the multiplex PCR reads. The table has around 500,000 distinct CDR3 sequences, around 20% seen once. Time point indicated: persistent/refractory GD, antithyroid drugs over 5 years with positive TRAb. From PBMCs, RNA was extracted and then used to make the TCR library. This specimen consisted of peripheral blood mononuclear cells (PBMCs), obtained when the disease was refractory, from a patient treated with antithyroid drugs. These receptors came from a female donor with Graves disease.

This clonotype was picked up many times. The CDR3 spells CASSQDDYQETQYF. In DNA, the CDR3 is TGTGCCAGCAGCCAAGATGATTACCAAGAGACCCAGTACTTC. V usage is TRBV3-1 and J usage is TRBJ2-5; D remains unclear. Germline loops: CDR1 LGHDT, CDR2 YNNKEL (reference sequence). The CDR3 is made up of 14 amino acids. The ends were cut back, 0 bases at V and 0 bases at J, with 5 bases in the middle.

This clonotype was observed at least ten times. The genes are TRBV11-1 and TRBJ1-1, with no clear D. The germline CDR1 and CDR2 sequences are SGHAT and FQDESV (reference sequence). V was cut by 3 bases and J by 4 bases, with 9 bases left in between. The CDR3 consists of 13 residues. CDR3 region: CASSFSLFTEAFF. CDR3 sequence (DNA): TGTGCCAGCAGCTTCTCATTGTTCACTGAAGCTTTCTTT. Variable domain in full (rest from reference TRBV11-1 and TRBJ1-1): EAEVAQSPRYKITEKSQAVAFWCDPISGHATLYWYRQILGQGPELLVQFQDESVVDDSQLPKDRFSAERLKGVDSTLKIQPAELGDSAMYLCASSFSLFTEAFFGQGTRLTVV.

This clonotype was seen ten or more times. This chain uses TRBV6-1 with TRBJ2-5; 8 nucleotides agree with TRBD2. Germline V gives CDR1 MNHNS, CDR2 SASEGT. Trimming took 5 bases from V and 1 from J; bases not matched to a gene: 3. The CDR3 length is 14 residues. CDR3 in amino acids: CASSQTSVQETQYF. The CDR3, as DNA: TGTGCCAGCAGTCAGACTAGCGTCCAAGAGACCCAGTACTTC.

This clonotype was observed a handful of times. The chain joins TRBV30 to TRBJ2-7; D is ambiguous. Deletions cut 0 bases from V and 7 bases from J, with 7 bases between. The germline V gene encodes CDR1 GTSNPN and CDR2 SVGIG (reference sequence). The CDR3 loop spans 11 amino acids. The CDR3 spells CAWSVLREQYF. CDR3 DNA: TGTGCCTGGAGTGTACTCAGGGAGCAGTACTTC. Filled out from reference TRBV30 and TRBJ2-7, the complete variable domain reads SQTIHQWPATLVQPVGSPLSLECTVEGTSNPNLYWYRQAAGRGLQLLFYSVGIGQISSEVPQNLSASRPQDRQFILSSKKLLLSDSGFYLCAWSVLREQYFGPGTRLTVT.

This clonotype was picked up one time. The rearrangement links TRBV29-1 to TRBJ1-2, with D possibly TRBD1 on 5 matching bases. This CDR3 contains 13 residues. Germline values: CDR1 SQVTM, CDR2 ANQGSEA. Trimming removed 7 bases at V and 5 bases at J, with 17 bases between. The CDR3 region has the DNA TGCAGCGCCGGGGGGGGGAATGAGTATGGCTACACCTTC. This codes for CSAGGGNEYGYTF.

The chain links TRBV9 to TRBJ2-2; 7 bases fit TRBD1. The CDR3 contains 15 residues. CDR1 and CDR2 from the germline V gene are SGDLS and YYNGEE. The ends lost 2 bases at V and 4 bases at J; junction bases unmatched: 5. CDR3 loop: CASSVLTGFTGELFF. The CDR3 DNA is TGTGCCAGCAGCGTTTTGACAGGGTTCACCGGGGAGCTGTTTTTT.

V usage is TRBV4-3 and J usage is TRBJ1-2; 7 nucleotides line up with TRBD1. CDR1 LGHNA and CDR2 YSLEER come from the germline V gene. The CDR3 runs to 16 residues. V lost 2 bases to trimming and J lost 8 bases; unmatched junction nucleotides: 14. For the CDR3, the DNA is TGCGCCAGCAGCCAAAGAGGACAGGAGGATTATGAGGGCTACACCTTC. Translation: CASSQRGQEDYEGYTF.

The chain is built from TRBV3-1 and TRBJ2-7, with TRBD2 matching over 12 bases. Germline V gene data show CDR1 as LGHDT and CDR2 as YNNKEL (reference sequence). V gave up 4 bases and J gave up 5 bases; unmatched junction bases: 9. The CDR3 sequence is 16 residues long. The CDR3 sequence is CASSPNRLAGDHEQYF. CDR3 sequence (DNA): TGTGCCAGCAGCCCCAATCGACTAGCGGGAGACCACGAGCAGTACTTC.

There are many counts of this clonotype. V is TRBV27 and J is TRBJ2-5; D not resolved. CDR1 is MNHEY and CDR2 is SMNVEV in the germline V gene (reference sequence). V was trimmed by 6 bases and J by 1 base, leaving 18 bases between them. This CDR3 is 16 amino acids long. CDR3: CASSGSRLPTQETQYF. In nucleotides, the CDR3 is TGTGCCAGCAGCGGGTCGCGGCTTCCAACCCAAGAGACCCAGTACTTC.

V usage is TRBV9 and J usage is TRBJ2-5; tentative D call: TRBD1 (6 bases). Trimming stripped 7 bases from V and 1 base from J, with 14 bases between. Germline CDR1 reads SGDLS; CDR2 reads YYNGEE. CDR3 length: 14 amino acids. The CDR3: CASGLGQFQETQYF. The CDR3 bases are TGTGCCAGCGGACTTGGACAGTTCCAAGAGACCCAGTACTTC.

In regard to this clonotype: Germline is not matched at one junction end, which may reflect a read error. The chain is built from TRBV5-5 and TRBJ2-7; 9 nucleotides line up with TRBD1. CDR3 size: 14 residues. Germline V lookup: CDR1 SGHKS, CDR2 YYEKEE (reference sequence). In DNA, the CDR3 is TGTGCCGGCAGCTGGGTACAGGGGGCATACGAGCAGTACTTC. Its translation is CAGSWVQGAYEQYF.

Many counts were recorded for this clonotype. The chain recombines TRBV2 with TRBJ1-1, with TRBD1 identical over 7 bases. Germline CDR1 reads SNHLY; CDR2 reads FYNNEI. The junction had 6 bases not matched to a gene; V was cut back by 6 bases and J by 5 bases. The CDR3 totals 13 residues. The CDR3 DNA is TGTGCCAGCAGGATCAGGGGGGGTACTGAAGCTTTCTTT. Encoded protein: CASRIRGGTEAFF.

This clonotype was seen a handful of times. The chain recombines TRBV24-1 with TRBJ2-5, with 8 bases identical to TRBD2. The CDR3 totals 15 residues. Germline CDR1 is KGHDR and CDR2 is SFDVKD. V shed 5 bases and J 2 bases; nucleotides not matched to a gene: 6. The chain's CDR3 is CATSVSLAGQETQYF. The CDR3 DNA sequence: TGTGCCACCAGTGTTAGCTTAGCGGGACAAGAGACCCAGTACTTC.

The sample holds a few counts of this clonotype. V gene TRBV7-2 combines with J gene TRBJ2-2; TRBD2 might be the D (6 bases). The length of the CDR3 is 14 residues. Trimming removed 7 bases from V and 7 bases from J, with 16 bases in between. Germline V gives CDR1 SGHTA, CDR2 FQGNSA. DNA of the CDR3: TGTGCCAGCACCCCCCTTCGGCGGGACGGGGAGCTGTTTTTT. Translating gives CASTPLRRDGELFF.

This chain connects TRBV10-3 to TRBJ1-2, with 7 bases lining up with TRBD1. The CDR3 contains 16 residues. Germline loops: CDR1 ENHRY, CDR2 SYGVKD. V was clipped by 0 bases and J by 0 bases; unmatched bases: 4. In DNA form, the CDR3 reads TGTGCCATCAGTGAGTCGGGACAGCAAGCTAACTATGGCTACACCTTC. As protein: CAISESGQQANYGYTF.

V gene TRBV10-3 combines with J gene TRBJ2-7; possibly TRBD2 for D (5 bases). Germline loops: CDR1 ENHRY, CDR2 SYGVKD. Trimming removed 4 bases at V and 0 bases at J, with 19 bases between. CDR3 length: 17 amino acids. The CDR3 sequence is CAISGDRAAGLSYEQYF. CDR3 in DNA: TGTGCCATCAGTGGGGATCGAGCGGCGGGCCTCTCCTACGAGCAGTACTTC.

The chain combines TRBV5-1 with TRBJ1-1, with 9 bases identical to TRBD1. Germline CDR1 reads SGHRS; CDR2 reads YFSETQ. This CDR3 region has 13 residues. The V segment lost 3 bases and the J segment 9 bases; nucleotides outside the gene matches: 6. The CDR3 nucleotides read TGCGCCAGCAGCTCAACAGGGGGCGAGAAAGCTTTCTTT. Residues: CASSSTGGEKAFF.

V and J are TRBV12-3 or TRBV12-4 and TRBJ2-3, with no clear D. Deletions cut 6 bases from V and 1 base from J, with 8 bases between. The CDR3 loop spans 13 amino acids. The CDR3 coding sequence is TGTGCCAGCAGCTCCACAGGCACAGATACGCAGTATTTT. Translated: CASSSTGTDTQYF.

This clonotype was detected ten times or more. The chain is built from TRBV2 and TRBJ2-7, with 10 bases that match TRBD2. The germline CDR1 and CDR2 sequences are SNHLY and FYNNEI. V dropped 6 bases and J dropped 6; count of bases not matched to a gene: 14. The CDR3 contains 16 residues. The CDR3 loop is CASRMGLAGVSGEQYF. The CDR3 region has the DNA TGTGCCAGCAGGATGGGGCTAGCGGGAGTATCTGGCGAGCAGTACTTC.

Ten or more counts support this clonotype. The rearrangement links TRBV28 to TRBJ2-7, with 7 bases matching TRBD1. V trimming: 5 bases; J trimming: 3 bases; junction bases outside the gene matches: 10. This CDR3 comprises 15 residues. CDR1 is MDHEN and CDR2 is SYDVKM in the germline V gene. The CDR3 spells CASSLPRDSFYEQYF. CDR3 in DNA: TGTGCCAGCAGTCTACCCCGGGACAGCTTCTACGAGCAGTACTTC. The full variable domain, rest sourced from reference TRBV28 and TRBJ2-7, is DVKVTQSSRYLVKRTGEKVFLECVQDMDHENMFWYRQDPGLGLRLIYFSYDVKMKEKGDIPEGYSVSREKKERFSLILESASTNQTSMYLCASSLPRDSFYEQYFGPGTRLTVT.

This clonotype was observed at least ten times. V gene TRBV7-6 combines with J gene TRBJ2-5; D possibly corresponds to TRBD1 (6 bases). The germline V gene encodes CDR1 SGHVS and CDR2 FNYEAQ. This CDR3 comprises 14 residues. Between the trimmed V and J ends, which lost 4 bases and 2 bases, there was a span of 11 bases. The CDR3 region has the DNA TGTGCCAGCAGCTCCAGAGGACAGCAAGAGACCCAGTACTTC. Its protein is CASSSRGQQETQYF.

V is TRBV18 and J is TRBJ2-3; tentatively, D is TRBD2 (5 bases). The germline V gene has CDR1 KGHSH and CDR2 LQKENI. The germline V and J ends were trimmed by 1 base and 8 bases, with 16 bases remaining between them. CDR3 size: 15 residues. The CDR3 is CASSPLGETRGTQYF. CDR3 DNA: TGTGCCAGCTCACCACTGGGAGAAACGCGTGGTACGCAGTATTTT.

This clonotype has only a few counts. This may arise from a read error, as a much more abundant clone is one base away. The rearrangement links TRBV20-1 to TRBJ2-7; D might be TRBD2 (5 bases). The length of the CDR3 is 12 residues. The V and J ends lost 3 bases and 0 bases respectively, with 6 bases between them. Germline CDR1 reads DFQATT; CDR2 reads SNEGSKA (reference sequence). The CDR3 DNA sequence: TGCAGTGCTAGCGGGAACTCCTACGAGCAGTACTTC. It encodes CSASGNSYEQYF.

Ten or more counts support this clonotype. This chain uses TRBV20-1 with TRBJ2-7; D is possibly TRBD1 or TRBD2 (5 bases each). V was shortened by 6 bases and J by 0 bases, with 21 bases between the two germline ends. This CDR3 spans 16 amino acids. Germline CDR1 reads DFQATT; CDR2 reads SNEGSKA (reference sequence). The CDR3 DNA reads as TGCAGTGCGGATAATCCAAAGAGGGACGGCTCCTACGAGCAGTACTTC. It translates to CSADNPKRDGSYEQYF.

This clonotype has ten or more counts. CDR3 sequence (DNA): TGTGCCAGCAGTGAGGGACAGGGGTATGGGCAGCCCCAGCATTTT. Translated, it gives CASSEGQGYGQPQHF. The genes are TRBV2 and TRBJ1-5, with 10 bases fitting TRBD1. The CDR3 covers 15 residues. Germline CDR1 reads SNHLY; CDR2 reads FYNNEI. Trimming took 3 bases from V and 7 from J; bases not matched to a gene: 6.

The CDR3 is CASSGQVPYEQYF. The CDR3 DNA reads TGCGCCAGCAGCGGACAGGTCCCCTACGAGCAGTACTTC. V is TRBV5-1 and J is TRBJ2-7; 7 nucleotides match TRBD1. V was clipped by 4 bases and J by 2 bases; unmatched bases: 3. The CDR3 is made up of 13 amino acids. Germline V gene data show CDR1 as SGHRS and CDR2 as YFSETQ.

Ten or more counts support this clonotype. The V call is TRBV11-2, the J call TRBJ2-7, with 8 bases that match TRBD1. Germline V lookup: CDR1 SGHAT, CDR2 FQNNGV. The CDR3 sequence is 14 residues long. Trimming at V came to 5 bases and at J to 6 bases, leaving 9 bases not matched to a gene. CDR3 protein: CASSASRTGFEQYF. The CDR3 DNA follows: TGTGCCAGCAGCGCTTCCCGGACAGGGTTCGAGCAGTACTTC.

This clonotype has only a few counts. This chain joins TRBV7-9 and TRBJ1-1; 8 bases are shared with TRBD1. The CDR3 sequence is 18 residues long. The junction had 12 bases not matched to a gene; V was cut back by 3 bases and J by 0 bases. From germline, CDR1 is SEHNR and CDR2 FQNEAQ (reference sequence). The CDR3 here is CASSFQRRDRRLNTEAFF. The CDR3 DNA follows: TGTGCCAGCAGCTTTCAACGCCGGGACAGGCGTTTGAACACTGAAGCTTTCTTT.